This entry describes one T cell receptor beta chain. This clone was detected only a few times. The specificity of this receptor is unknown. There are no base qualities to consult, and no much larger clone falls within one base. The sample comes from a study of shared clonotypes between healthy human individuals (dated by TCRdb to the early 2020s). Study-wide context: A few men and a couple of women, aged 18 to 49 years, made up the cohort. For each donor, three plates each were used for CD4 naive and CD4 memory, two plates were used for CD8 naive, and one plate was used for CD8 memory. To estimate repertoire size and how much clonotype sharing occurs between individuals, the study deeply sequenced the blood TCR repertoires of a handful of healthy adults. To increase sequencing depth and limit assay-specific biases, different laboratories used diverse techniques to prepare libraries and sequence TCR repertoires. Between about 0.85 and 10 billion PBMCs per donor were obtained by leukapheresis.

TCR CDR3 regions were amplified from genomic DNA by multiplex PCR using the deep immunoSEQ assay. For each cell subset, the extracted genomic DNA was distributed evenly across all wells of several immunoSEQ 96-well plates, and each plate served as one replicate. For sorted subsets, approximately 200 ng of genomic DNA, equivalent to 30,000 or so T cell genomes, went into each replicate PCR. Purified libraries were quantified with a Qubit 3.0 fluorometer, sized on a Bioanalyzer 2100, and re-quantified with the KAPA Library Quantification kit. Every immunoSEQ 96-well plate was sequenced on a separate single-read 150-cycle Illumina NextSeq 550 flow cell. The study's processing was this. Because the immunoSEQ output included only junctional sequences and no quality scores, the filtering could not be the same as the filtering used for full-length reads. To assign V/J genes and CDR3, sequences were annotated against IMGT germline references using PyIR, a Python wrapper for IgBLAST v1.9. Reads with weak V/J assignments (E-value above 1e-6), missing CDR3, stop codons, out-of-frame junctions, or ambiguous translated residues were removed. V3J clonotypes were defined by identical inferred V gene, J gene, and CDR3 amino acid sequence. Percentage overlap between repertoires was calculated by dividing the number of shared unique clonotypes by the size of the smaller repertoire. Three approaches were used to assess repertoire richness: RTK rarefaction, the Chao1 estimator, and Recon v2.1 estimates of unobserved clonotypes. OLGA was used to compute generation probabilities for all TCRbeta clonotypes that the gDNA method yielded from several donors. TCRdb stores this immuneACCESS table with in-frame sequences only. Part of the clones is absent; in the studies checked, under half of the shortfall reflects unresolved V genes, and no reason is known for the rest. V, J and clone size derive from that table, while D and trimming were established from the DNA sequence. The sample yields more than 900,000 clones; approximately 78% were counted once. More than 0.55% of the sample is held by the ten biggest clonotypes.

Spanning cysteine to phenylalanine, the CDR3 consists of 14 amino acids. The DNA shown is the 42-base CDR3, in frame from base 1. The germline V and J ends show losses of 6 bases and 7 bases respectively, and no gene match explains 5 bases of the junction. CDR1 SGHNT and CDR2 YYREEE were looked up in the germline V gene (reference sequence). The donors were healthy, HIV-negative adults with no recently reported acute infections or vaccinations. All donors were Caucasian adults living in Nashville, Tennessee, USA. CD4+ T cells were enriched through magnetic negative selection, after which naive cells were positively selected on CD45RA and the remaining negative fraction served as the memory subset. Blood was obtained by leukapheresis, after which PBMCs were separated by Ficoll-Histopaque density gradient centrifugation and cryopreserved in liquid nitrogen vapor phase. Analytical flow cytometry was used to check the purity and quantity of every magnetically sorted T cell population. Genomic DNA was isolated from each sorted fraction and quantified by UV absorbance on a Nanodrop 2000c.

Here is what the overall study found, with its caveats: Clonotypes shared by all four sorted-subset donors showed higher generation probabilities than non-shared clonotypes. Because the study included a small number of donors, the genetic and exposure-history diversity represented was limited. Estimated clonotype richness was generally larger for naive than for memory subsets. Only blood was sampled, and tissue TCR repertoires likely differ from those in blood. Incomplete sequencing was indicated by rarefaction of sorted-subset datasets, despite the large sequencing depth. Based on pairwise subsampling, the degree of clonotype sharing among donors was expected to be affected by sequencing depth. Sharing across several donors was observed for around 5% of naive CD4, about 4% of naive CD8, about 2.5% of memory CD4, and about 0.39% of memory CD8 clonotypes.

The sequence derives from a man between 18 and 29 years old in good health. Some clones in this sample may be carry-over from other donors' samples. Sequences were obtained from memory CD4+ T cells from PBMCs. The cell subset or site label of this sample denotes: CD45RA-negative fraction. Here the chain combines TRBV5-4 and TRBJ2-1, and 12 bases in between align with TRBD2. This receptor carries the CDR3 CASTLAGGPNEQFF. The nucleotide sequence is TGTGCCAGCACTCTAGCGGGAGGGCCAAATGAGCAGTTCTTC.